Sequencing of this TCR beta chain was carried out in a study of blood T cell repertoires in COVID-19. The trim removed 1 base at V and 3 bases at J, leaving 2 bases unmatched. CDR3 length equals 15 residues. Germline V CDR1 and CDR2: SGHTA, FQGTGA. This table comes from immunoSEQ multiplex PCR, and its TCRdb copy is limited to in-frame clones, with some not included. The repertoire holds some 150,000 clones, about 79% seen once, with around 6.7% in the top ten. The sequence was collected from a woman aged 50 to 60 in a cohort sampled during active or convalescent COVID-19. The chain carries TRBV7-3 and TRBJ2-1, with 8 bases that match TRBD2. Sequenced input: peripheral blood. The CDR3 loop reads CASSLRSGGYNEQFF. As DNA, the CDR3 is TGTGCCAGCAGCTTAAGAAGCGGGGGCTACAATGAGCAGTTCTTC. The full variable domain, completed using reference TRBV7-3 and TRBJ2-1, is GAGVSQTPSNKVTEKGKYVELRCDPISGHTALYWYRQSLGQGPEFLIYFQGTGAADDSGLPNDRFFAVRPEGSVSTLKIQRTERGDSAVYLCASSLRSGGYNEQFFGPGTRLTVL.